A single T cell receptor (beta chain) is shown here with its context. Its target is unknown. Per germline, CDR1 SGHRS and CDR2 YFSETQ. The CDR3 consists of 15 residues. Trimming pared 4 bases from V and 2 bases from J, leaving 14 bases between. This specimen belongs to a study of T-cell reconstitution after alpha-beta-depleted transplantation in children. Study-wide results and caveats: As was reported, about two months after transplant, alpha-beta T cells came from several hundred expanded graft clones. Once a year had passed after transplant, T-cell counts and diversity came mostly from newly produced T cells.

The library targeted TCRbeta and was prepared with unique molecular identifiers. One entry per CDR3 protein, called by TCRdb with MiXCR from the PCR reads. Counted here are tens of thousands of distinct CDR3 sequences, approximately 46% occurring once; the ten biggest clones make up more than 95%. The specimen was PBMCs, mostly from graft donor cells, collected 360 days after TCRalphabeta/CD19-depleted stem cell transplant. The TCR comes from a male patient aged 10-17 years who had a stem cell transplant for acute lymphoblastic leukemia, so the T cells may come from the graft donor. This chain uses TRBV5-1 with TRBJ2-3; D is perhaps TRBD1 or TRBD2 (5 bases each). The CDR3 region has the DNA TGCGCCAGCAGCGTCGGGACGATCTCCACAGATACGCAGTATTTT. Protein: CASSVGTISTDTQYF.